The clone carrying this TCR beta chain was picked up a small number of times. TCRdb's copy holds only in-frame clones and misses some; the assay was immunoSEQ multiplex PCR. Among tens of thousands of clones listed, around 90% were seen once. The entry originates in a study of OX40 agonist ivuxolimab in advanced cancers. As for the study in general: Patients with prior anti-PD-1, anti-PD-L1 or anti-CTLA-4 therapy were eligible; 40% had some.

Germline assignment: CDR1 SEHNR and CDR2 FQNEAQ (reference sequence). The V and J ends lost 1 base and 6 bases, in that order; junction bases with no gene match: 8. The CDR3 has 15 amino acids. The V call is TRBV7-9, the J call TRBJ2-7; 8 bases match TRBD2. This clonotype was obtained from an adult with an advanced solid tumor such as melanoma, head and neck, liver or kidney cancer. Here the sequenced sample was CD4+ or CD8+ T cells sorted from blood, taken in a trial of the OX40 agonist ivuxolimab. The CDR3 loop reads CASSLGSGGVREQYF. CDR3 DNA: TGTGCCAGCAGCTTAGGCAGCGGGGGCGTGCGCGAGCAGTACTTC.